This TCR beta chain was observed in a study of T cells in tumors after PD-1 blockade (dated by TCRdb to the late 2010s). Turning to the overall study: Exclusion criteria were prior checkpoint blockade, use of systemic immunosuppressants, or recent radiotherapy or other anti-cancer therapy within 4 weeks. Some patients also continued taking vismodegib 150 mg daily during anti-PD-1 treatment. RECIST version 1.1 was the standard used to evaluate clinical response. On average, peripheral blood samples yielded over 35,000 unique clonotypes and approximately 110,000 TCR templates (range roughly 24,679-290,000). To compare clonotypes in blood versus tumor, bulk TCR sequencing was run on fewer than 11 peripheral blood samples drawn from five or six patients. Patients received pembrolizumab 200 mg every 3 weeks or cemiplimab 350 mg every 2 weeks. The study performed paired single-cell RNA and TCR sequencing on site-matched tumors from BCC or SCC patients before and after anti-PD-1 therapy. Summary of the overall study and its limitations: The source of novel T cell clones was not identified and could include lymphoid organs or rare unexpanded clones within the tumor or its periphery. About two fifths of TCR clonotypes from the tumor were detected in blood, and certain novel exhausted tumor clones were present in blood collected before treatment, which suggests recruitment from the periphery.

This clone came up a few times. Its antigen specificity is not known. No per-base quality is available; no much larger clone lies one base away. Other DNA sequences within the sample encode an identical CDR3. According to the study, the label for this sample's time point signals: before anti-PD-1 therapy. Genomic DNA extracted from tumor biopsies or peripheral blood was used for bulk TCRbeta sequencing, with input ranging from about 550 ng to 6,004 ng. All patients had histologically proven advanced or metastatic basal or squamous cell carcinoma and were poor candidates for surgical resection. The basal cell carcinoma cohort was made up of more than 10 patients, and bulk tumor TCR sequencing was performed for seven or eight of these patients. The immunoSEQ platform was used for deep TCRbeta sequencing. The original methods were these. For further analysis, only productive rearrangements were exported from the immunoSEQ Analyzer. T cell phenotypes were assigned to bulk TCRbeta clonotypes by matching to single-cell RNA+TCR-seq clones sharing the same TCRbeta sequence. Tumor enrichment of a clone was calculated by dividing the clone's tumor frequency by the clone's PBMC frequency, both taken from bulk TCR sequencing. TCRs were grouped by GLIPH into specificity groups, defined as clusters of distinct TCRs likely recognizing common antigens via shared CDR3 motifs. Held by TCRdb, this immuneACCESS table contains in-frame sequences only and omits some clones. Under half of the omission traces to an unresolved V gene where checked; the cause of the rest is unknown. The V and J calls and clone size were taken over from that table, and D and trimming were inferred from the DNA. In this sample the table shows about 20,000 clones, over 75% of which occur a single time. Together, the top ten hold approximately 26% of the sample.

Clipping removes 5 bases from V and 0 bases from J, with 14 as the unmatched junction base count. The CDR3, from cysteine to phenylalanine, totals 19 residues. The read is trimmed to its CDR3 DNA, 57 bases read in frame from base 1. Taken from the germline V gene, the CDR1 and CDR2 loops are SNHLY and FYNNEI. The chain is encoded by TRBV2 joined to TRBJ2-1, with 9 bases aligning to TRBD2. The clonotype was recovered from a human donor with basal cell carcinoma. The sample here was PBMCs, taken before anti-PD-1 treatment. The bases are TGTGCCAGCAGTTACGGGTGGGCGCGGGAGGGGAGCTCCTACAATGAGCAGTTCTTC. This translates into CASSYGWAREGSSYNEQFF.